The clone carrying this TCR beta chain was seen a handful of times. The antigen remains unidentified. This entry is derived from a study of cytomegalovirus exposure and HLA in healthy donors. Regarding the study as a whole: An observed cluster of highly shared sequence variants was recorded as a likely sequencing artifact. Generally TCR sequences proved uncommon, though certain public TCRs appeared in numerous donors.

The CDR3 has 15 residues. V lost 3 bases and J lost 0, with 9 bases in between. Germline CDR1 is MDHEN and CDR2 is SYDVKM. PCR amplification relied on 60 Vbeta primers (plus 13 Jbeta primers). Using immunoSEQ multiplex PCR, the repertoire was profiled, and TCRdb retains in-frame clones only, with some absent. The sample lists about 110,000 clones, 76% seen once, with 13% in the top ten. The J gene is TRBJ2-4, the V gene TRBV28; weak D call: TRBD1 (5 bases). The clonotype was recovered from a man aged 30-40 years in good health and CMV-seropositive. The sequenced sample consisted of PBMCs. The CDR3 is CASSLGGAAKNIQYF. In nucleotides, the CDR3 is TGTGCCAGCAGTTTGGGTGGGGCAGCCAAAAACATTCAGTACTTC.